This T cell receptor (beta chain) was captured by sequencing in a study of long-term antiretroviral therapy in people with HIV. Note on this clone: Its antigen is unidentified.

The V gene's germline CDR1 is LNHDA and CDR2 SQIVND (reference sequence). The CDR3 has 13 amino acids. V lost 1 base and J 2 bases, leaving 5 bases between the germline ends. Investigators performed immunoSEQ version v3.0 at survey level. Generated by immunoSEQ multiplex PCR, the TCRdb table keeps only in-frame clones and is missing some. Among 15,000 to 20,000 clones listed, around 96% were seen once. Whole-study results and caveats: Repertoires looked antigen-experienced, with only a slight naive shift after ART. Blood in the study was drawn between the mid-2000s and the late 2010s, possibly under older ART regimens, which may be less effective than current ones.

This TCR came from a young man with HIV. The material was unsorted PBMCs, obtained less than 11 years after starting antiretroviral therapy. V is TRBV19 and J is TRBJ2-5; no clear D. The CDR3 nucleotides are TGTGCCAGTAGTATAGCACAGCAAGAGACCCAGTACTTC. It specifies CASSIAQQETQYF. Full variable domain (missing parts from reference TRBV19 and TRBJ2-5): DGGITQSPKYLFRKEGQNVTLSCEQNLNHDAMYWYRQDPGQGLRLIYYSQIVNDFQKGDIAEGYSVSREKKESFPLTVTSAQKNPTAFYLCASSIAQQETQYFGPGTRLLVL.